A single sample is the source of the 4 T cell receptor beta chains below, sequenced in a study of shared clonotypes between healthy human individuals. Assay used: immunoSEQ multiplex PCR; TCRdb lists only in-frame clones, some missing. The data contain 550,000 to 850,000 clones, about 74% of them singletons. The sample taken for sequencing was memory CD4+ T cells sorted from blood. The subset denotes: CD45RA-negative fraction. Receptors originate from a woman in her twenties or thirties in good health.

V and J are TRBV10-1 and TRBJ1-1; no clear D gene. This CDR3 is 12 amino acids long. V shed 8 bases and J shed 2 bases, with 9 bases lying between them. Germline V gene data show CDR1 as WNHNN and CDR2 as SYGVQD (reference sequence). The DNA for the CDR3 is TGCGCCAGCCCGGAGGAAAACACTGAAGCTTTCTTT. Translated: CASPEENTEAFF.

Comments on this clone: A far more abundant clone sits one base away, making this likely a read error. The chain joins TRBV5-6 to TRBJ1-4, with 8 positions matching TRBD1. Looked up from germline, CDR1 is SGHDT and CDR2 is YYEEEE. This CDR3 is built from 14 residues. The CDR3 nucleotides read TGTACCAGCAGAACTCAGGGGGCAGGCGAAAAACTGTTTTTT. Its translation: CTSRTQGAGEKLFF.

This clone appeared a few times. V and J are TRBV20-1 and TRBJ1-2, with D uncertain. Trimming stripped 0 bases from V and 6 bases from J, with 5 bases between. The CDR3 is 11 residues long. Germline CDR1 is DFQATT and CDR2 is SNEGSKA (reference sequence). CDR3 nucleotides: TGCAGTGCTAGAGATCAAGATGGCTACACCTTC. Encoded protein: CSARDQDGYTF.

The chain links TRBV28 to TRBJ2-2; TRBD2 agrees at 13 bases. This CDR3 contains 14 residues. The ends lost 7 bases at V and 6 bases at J; junction bases unmatched: 2. Germline V gives CDR1 MDHEN, CDR2 SYDVKM. CDR3 sequence reads: CASKLAGGPGELFF. The CDR3 DNA sequence: TGTGCCAGCAAACTAGCGGGAGGGCCCGGGGAGCTGTTTTTT.